At least ten counts were recorded for the clone carrying this T cell receptor (beta chain). Unique molecular identifiers were used to barcode this TCRbeta library. MiXCR was run by TCRdb on the PCR reads, yielding one entry per CDR3 protein. The sample gives 90,000 to 130,000 distinct CDR3 sequences, 9% to 12% of which show up once; over 8% is in the top ten. V lost 2 bases and J 0 bases, leaving 19 bases between the germline ends. CDR3 length: 17 residues. CDR1 is DFQATT, CDR2 SNEGSKA, per germline (reference sequence). This sample is drawn from a study of T-cell reconstitution after alpha-beta-depleted transplantation in children.

The receptor's source is a human donor who donated a stem cell graft to a child with acute lymphoblastic leukemia. The sequences come from PBMCs from the stem cell graft donor, collected from the stem cell graft. V usage is TRBV20-1 and J usage is TRBJ1-1; unclear D gene. CDR3 DNA: TGCAGTGCTAGATCCTATACGCGGGCAGACCTGAACACTGAAGCTTTCTTT. Protein product: CSARSYTRADLNTEAFF.